A single sample gave rise to the 30 T cell receptor beta chains below, sequenced in a study of blood T cell repertoires in COVID-19 (dated by TCRdb to between 2020 and 2021). The method behind the library was the immunoSEQ multiplex PCR assay. TCRdb stores this immuneACCESS table with in-frame sequences only. Part of the clones is absent; in the studies checked, under half of the shortfall reflects unresolved V genes, and no reason is known for the rest. Present in this sample are 200,000 to 300,000 clones, roughly 82% of which were seen just once. The ten biggest clones cover around 2.1% of the sample. Sequencing was done on a sample of PBMCs or T cells enriched from blood (not recorded which). The receptors here all came from a woman in her fifties or sixties who had recovered from COVID-19.

This clone was counted only a few times. The chain employs TRBV28 and TRBJ2-7; no firm D call. Trimming stripped 3 bases from V and 0 bases from J, with 6 bases between. This CDR3 is 13 amino acids long. Germline V gene lookup returns CDR1 MDHEN and CDR2 SYDVKM. The DNA of the CDR3 is TGTGCCAGCAGTTTGGTGAGCTCCTACGAGCAGTACTTC. It encodes CASSLVSSYEQYF.

The chain is built from TRBV6-5 and TRBJ1-1; 8 bases agree with TRBD1. The J segment lost 4 bases and the V segment lost 7 bases, leaving 5 bases of the junction unmatched. The CDR3 loop spans 13 amino acids. The germline V gene has CDR1 MNHEY and CDR2 SVGAGI. CDR3 protein: CASTRGRFTEAFF. DNA for the CDR3: TGTGCCAGCACCAGGGGGCGTTTCACTGAAGCTTTCTTT.

This chain uses TRBV27 with TRBJ1-1; D might be TRBD1 (6 bases). Germline values: CDR1 MNHEY, CDR2 SMNVEV (reference sequence). V was shortened by 4 bases and J by 8 bases, with 14 bases between the two germline ends. The CDR3 sequence is 13 residues long. The CDR3 DNA reads TGTGCCAGCAGTTCCCGGGGAGGGGGGGAAGCTTTCTTT. Its protein is CASSSRGGGEAFF.

This chain uses TRBV27 with TRBJ1-4, with D maybe TRBD1 (6 bases). Between the trimmed V and J ends, which lost 6 bases and 8 bases, there was a span of 16 bases. Germline-derived CDR1 and CDR2 are MNHEY and SMNVEV (reference sequence). The CDR3 is made up of 14 amino acids. The CDR3 DNA reads as TGTGCCAGCAGCTCCAGGGGCCTGCGGGAAAAACTGTTTTTT. Translated, it gives CASSSRGLREKLFF.

The genes are TRBV6-6 and TRBJ2-3; D is unclear. Germline CDR1 reads MNHNY; CDR2 reads SVGAGI (reference sequence). V shed 6 bases and J shed 3 bases, with 16 bases lying between them. This CDR3 comprises 15 residues. The CDR3 sequence is CASSAPKRETDTQYF. DNA for the CDR3: TGTGCCAGCAGCGCCCCGAAACGAGAAACAGATACGCAGTATTTT.

The chain couples TRBV10-1 to TRBJ2-3, with 10 bases identical to TRBD2. Germline values: CDR1 WNHNN, CDR2 SYGVQD (reference sequence). CDR3 size: 17 residues. V gave up 4 bases and J gave up 0 bases; unmatched junction bases: 7. The CDR3 nucleotides read TGCGCCAGCAGTGCGCTAGCGGGGGCCACTAGCACAGATACGCAGTATTTT. Protein product: CASSALAGATSTDTQYF.

The chain recombines TRBV7-2 with TRBJ1-1; 7 bases map to TRBD1. With V trimmed by 1 base and J by 9 bases, 8 bases remained unmatched. The CDR3 extends over 14 amino acids. Germline values: CDR1 SGHTA, CDR2 FQGNSA. The CDR3 region is CASSLGGGDSQAFF. The CDR3 DNA sequence: TGTGCCAGCAGCTTAGGGGGCGGGGACAGCCAAGCTTTCTTT.

V and J are TRBV27 and TRBJ1-2; weak D call: TRBD1 (5 bases). The V and J ends lost 5 bases and 8 bases respectively, with 12 bases between them. The CDR3 has 12 residues. Germline V gene lookup returns CDR1 MNHEY and CDR2 SMNVEV (reference sequence). CDR3 amino acids: CASSLQGGGYTF. In nucleotides, the CDR3 is TGTGCCAGCAGTCTGCAGGGTGGCGGCTACACCTTC.

The gene calls are TRBV28 and TRBJ1-2, with 8 nucleotides matching TRBD1. The CDR3 contains 13 residues. V shed 10 bases, J shed 5 bases, and the junction held 9 bases outside the gene matches. Germline-derived CDR1 and CDR2 are MDHEN and SYDVKM. CDR3 region: CATHPGQVYGYTF. The CDR3 coding sequence is TGTGCCACCCACCCGGGACAGGTGTATGGCTACACCTTC.

The chain uses TRBV19 and TRBJ1-5; D is possibly TRBD1 (6 bases). Germline CDR1 and CDR2: LNHDA and SQIVND (reference sequence). The CDR3 runs to 17 residues. Trimming took 2 bases from V and 7 from J, leaving 21 bases between them. CDR3 sequence (DNA): TGTGCCAGTAGTATATCACAGGGCGGGGGTCCGGGCCAGCCCCAGCATTTT. It codes for CASSISQGGGPGQPQHF.

This chain joins TRBV5-1 and TRBJ1-4, with a weak D call TRBD1 (5 bases). CDR1 is SGHRS and CDR2 is YFSETQ in the germline V gene. The V end lost 0 bases, the J end lost 7 bases, and 13 bases lay between the germline ends. The CDR3 length is 15 residues. CDR3 DNA: TGCGCCAGCAGCTTGGATGGGCAGGGTGGTGAAAAACTGTTTTTT. This translates into CASSLDGQGGEKLFF.

This chain connects TRBV6-6 to TRBJ1-5; 7 nucleotides agree with TRBD1. V was pared by 1 base and J by 4 bases, with 4 bases of the junction left unmatched. This CDR3 region has 15 residues. Germline CDR1 is MNHNY and CDR2 is SVGAGI (reference sequence). CDR3: CASSYWDSPNQPQHF. The CDR3 nucleotides read TGTGCCAGCAGTTACTGGGACAGCCCTAATCAGCCCCAGCATTTT.

V usage is TRBV6-2 or TRBV6-3 and J usage is TRBJ2-3; 10 nucleotides line up with TRBD2. The length of the CDR3 is 15 residues. Per germline, CDR1 MNHEY and CDR2 SVGEGT. Trimming at V came to 4 bases and at J to 2 bases, leaving 3 bases not matched to a gene. CDR3 protein: CASSSLAGLTDTQYF. The CDR3, as DNA: TGTGCCAGCAGTTCACTAGCGGGACTCACAGATACGCAGTATTTT.

The rearrangement links TRBV12-5 to TRBJ1-5, with no clear D. CDR1 is LGHNT and CDR2 is FRNRAP in the germline V gene. The V and J ends lost 3 bases and 1 base respectively, with 4 bases between them. CDR3 length: 13 residues. CDR3 in DNA: TGTGCTAGTGGTTTCCAAAGCAATCAGCCCCAGCATTTT. Protein sequence: CASGFQSNQPQHF. Based on the CDR3 plus reference TRBV12-5 and TRBJ1-5, the full variable domain is DARVTQTPRHKVTEMGQEVTMRCQPILGHNTVFWYRQTMMQGLELLAYFRNRAPLDDSGMPKDRFSAEMPDATLATLKIQPSEPRDSAVYFCASGFQSNQPQHFGDGTRLSIL.

This clone came up once. The chain uses TRBV5-1 and TRBJ2-7, with 9 bases that match TRBD2. The CDR3 consists of 15 residues. With V trimmed by 0 bases and J by 3 bases, 4 bases remained unmatched. Per germline, CDR1 SGHRS and CDR2 YFSETQ. For the CDR3, the DNA is TGCGCCAGCAGCTTGGCCCTAGCGGGGAACTACGAGCAGTACTTC. This encodes CASSLALAGNYEQYF.

This rearrangement joins TRBV9 to TRBJ1-2; a weak D match, TRBD1 (6 bases). Trimming took 3 bases from V and 7 from J, leaving 13 bases between them. The V gene's germline CDR1 is SGDLS and CDR2 YYNGEE. This CDR3 contains 13 residues. The DNA for the CDR3 is TGTGCCAGCAGCGAGTGGACAGATGGTGGCTACACCTTC. Its translation: CASSEWTDGGYTF.

The chain has TRBV11-3 and TRBJ1-1; the D is unclear. CDR1 is SGHNT, CDR2 YENEEA, per germline. Trimming pared 2 bases from V and 6 bases from J, leaving 10 bases between. CDR3 length equals 13 residues. The CDR3 loop is CASSLSLGAEAFF. CDR3 nucleotides: TGTGCCAGCAGCTTATCGCTGGGAGCTGAAGCTTTCTTT. Full variable domain (rest looked up from reference TRBV11-3 and TRBJ1-1): EAGVVQSPRYKIIEKKQPVAFWCNPISGHNTLYWYLQNLGQGPELLIRYENEEAVDDSQLPKDRFSAERLKGVDSTLKIQPAELGDSAVYLCASSLSLGAEAFFGQGTRLTVV.

The chain carries TRBV13 and TRBJ2-5; D is possibly TRBD1 (6 bases). The CDR3 is 16 residues long. The germline CDR1 and CDR2 sequences are PRHDT and FYEKMQ (reference sequence). V was shortened by 5 bases and J by 0 bases, with 16 bases between the two germline ends. The CDR3 reads CASSLYRDPNQETQYF. Here the CDR3 DNA reads TGTGCCAGCAGCCTTTACAGGGACCCGAACCAAGAGACCCAGTACTTC.

CDR3 sequence: CASSQDWRLAPSEQYF. CDR3 DNA: TGCGCCAGCAGCCAAGATTGGCGACTAGCGCCCTCCGAGCAGTACTTC. J is TRBJ2-7 and V is TRBV4-3; 8 bases agree with TRBD2. Germline CDR1 LGHNA, CDR2 YSLEER. The CDR3 spans 16 residues. Trimming removed 0 bases from V and 6 bases from J; junction bases left unmatched: 10.

The CDR3 nucleotides are TGTGCCAGTAGTATCCGGGACAGCCTTTCCTACAATGAGCAGTTCTTC. This gives the protein CASSIRDSLSYNEQFF. The chain combines TRBV19 with TRBJ2-1; TRBD1 matches at 7 bases. The CDR3 has 16 amino acids. Germline trimming cut 3 bases from V and 1 base from J; bases unmatched to any gene: 6. Germline V lookup: CDR1 LNHDA, CDR2 SQIVND (reference sequence).

The chain carries TRBV6-5 and TRBJ2-7, with D tentatively TRBD2 (5 bases). Germline V lookup: CDR1 MNHEY, CDR2 SVGAGI. The CDR3 has 15 residues. V shed 0 bases and J shed 2 bases, with 11 bases lying between them. In DNA, the CDR3 is TGTGCCAGCAGTTACTCGGCGGGTGGAACCTACGAGCAGTACTTC. Translating it yields CASSYSAGGTYEQYF.

V and J are TRBV2 and TRBJ1-1; D possibly corresponds to TRBD1 (6 bases). Germline V gives CDR1 SNHLY, CDR2 FYNNEI. This CDR3 is built from 16 residues. With 6 bases removed from V and 4 bases from J, the gap between germline ends came to 21 bases. DNA for the CDR3: TGTGCCAGCAGGGGCCCCGTGGTCAGGGGAGCCACTGAAGCTTTCTTT. Encoded protein: CASRGPVVRGATEAFF.

The J gene is TRBJ2-3, the V gene TRBV6-2 or TRBV6-3; tentatively, D is TRBD2 (6 bases). Germline V lookup: CDR1 MNHEY, CDR2 SVGEGT. The V end lost 0 bases, the J end lost 1 base, and 11 bases lay between the germline ends. The CDR3 is made up of 16 amino acids. The CDR3 loop is CASSYSQVAGTDTQYF. In nucleotides, the CDR3 is TGTGCCAGCAGTTACTCCCAAGTAGCGGGCACAGATACGCAGTATTTT.

The chain joins TRBV10-1 to TRBJ2-7; 10 positions agree with TRBD1. Trimming removed 5 bases from V and 7 bases from J; junction bases left unmatched: 8. The CDR3 runs 14 residues. The germline CDR1 and CDR2 sequences are WNHNN and SYGVQD (reference sequence). CDR3 protein: CASSPGQGLGEQYF. CDR3 coding DNA: TGCGCCAGCAGTCCGGGACAGGGGTTGGGAGAGCAGTACTTC.

V is TRBV24-1 and J is TRBJ2-1, with 9 bases identical to TRBD1. Germline V gives CDR1 KGHDR, CDR2 SFDVKD. V lost 4 bases, J lost 8 bases, and 8 bases stayed unmatched. This CDR3 contains 15 residues. The CDR3 here is CATSEAGTGKYEQFF. The CDR3, as DNA: TGTGCCACCAGTGAGGCCGGGACAGGGAAGTATGAGCAGTTCTTC.

The chain joins TRBV29-1 to TRBJ2-1, with 15 nucleotides matching TRBD2. The V and J ends lost 8 bases and 7 bases, in that order; junction bases with no gene match: 6. Germline loops: CDR1 SQVTM, CDR2 ANQGSEA. The CDR3 contains 14 residues. The CDR3 protein is CSTRGTSGRNEQFF. Written as DNA, the CDR3 is TGCAGCACCCGAGGGACTAGCGGGAGGAATGAGCAGTTCTTC.

The chain uses TRBV5-8 and TRBJ1-5; D is undetermined. CDR3 length equals 17 residues. V was shortened by 2 bases and J by 0 bases, with 15 bases between the two germline ends. Germline V lookup: CDR1 SGHTS, CDR2 YDEGEE. The DNA of the CDR3 is TGTGCCAGCAGCTTAATTCCGGGTCGGTCTAGCAATCAGCCCCAGCATTTT. Its protein is CASSLIPGRSSNQPQHF.

CDR3 bases: TGTGCCAGCAGTCGGCCGACGAGCGGGGCCTCCTACGAGCAGTACTTC. It encodes CASSRPTSGASYEQYF. This chain links TRBV6-2 or TRBV6-3 with TRBJ2-7, with TRBD2 identical over 7 bases. Germline V gives CDR1 MNHEY, CDR2 SVGEGT. With V trimmed by 5 bases and J by 0 bases, 10 bases remained unmatched. The CDR3 is made up of 16 amino acids.

As for this clone: The sample contains more than one DNA sequence encoding this CDR3. This chain connects TRBV29-1 to TRBJ1-1; possible D gene TRBD1, 5 bases. The CDR3 length is 11 residues. CDR1 SQVTM and CDR2 ANQGSEA come from the germline V gene. V shed 3 bases and J shed 5 bases, with 7 bases lying between them. CDR3 sequence (DNA): TGCAGCGTTGATCGGGGGACTGAAGCTTTCTTT. Protein product: CSVDRGTEAFF.

The rearrangement joins TRBV5-1 to TRBJ2-7; the D gene is possibly TRBD1 (5 bases). V lost 5 bases, J lost 0 bases, and 6 bases lay in between. This CDR3 is 12 amino acids long. Germline V gives CDR1 SGHRS, CDR2 YFSETQ. The CDR3 DNA is TGCGCCAGCAGACAGGACTCCTACGAGCAGTACTTC. Protein sequence: CASRQDSYEQYF.